The entry below gives a single TCR beta chain sequence along with its context. Profiling relied on immunoSEQ multiplex PCR, and the TCRdb table lists in-frame clones only, not all of them. The repertoire includes tens of thousands of clones, around 94% of them detected once, and more than 0.8% sits in the top ten. These data originate in a study of T cell changes during pregnancy in multiple sclerosis. With 0 bases removed from V and 4 bases from J, the gap between germline ends came to 13 bases. Germline assignment: CDR1 SGHDN and CDR2 FVKESK. This CDR3 spans 15 amino acids. Sequences were derived from peripheral blood, sampled in the third trimester of pregnancy. The TCR was taken from a female donor with multiple sclerosis, enrolled in a pregnancy study. The rearrangement joins TRBV14 to TRBJ2-7; D perhaps matches TRBD2 (6 bases). DNA for the CDR3: TGTGCCAGCAGCCAAGAGTTCGGACTACAGTACGAGCAGTACTTC. It yields the protein CASSQEFGLQYEQYF.